A single sample is the source of the 9 T cell receptor beta chains below, sequenced in a study of T cell repertoires in cytomegalovirus infection. TCRdb fed the reads into MiXCR, producing one record per CDR3 protein. In the table there are 650,000 to 900,000 distinct CDR3 sequences, about 33% of which are singletons. Antigens of these TCRs are unknown. The sample consisted of cultured CD8+ T cells from PBMCs, taken from culture after CMV antigen stimulation. The receptor set was obtained from a human donor in good health (CMV status not recorded). Some clones in this sample may be carry-over from other donors' samples.

The V and J genes are TRBV20-1 and TRBJ1-5, with 7 bases identical to TRBD1. Germline V gene sequence: CDR1 DFQATT, CDR2 SNEGSKA (reference sequence). V lost 4 bases to trimming and J lost 0 bases; unmatched junction nucleotides: 3. This CDR3 contains 14 residues. The CDR3 region has the DNA TGCAGTGCTATACAGGGGTATAGCAATCAGCCCCAGCATTTT. This encodes CSAIQGYSNQPQHF.

In DNA, the CDR3 is TGCAGTGCCACGGGACTAGCGGGGCCCTCCTACAATGAGCAGTTCTTC. Protein product: CSATGLAGPSYNEQFF. V and J are TRBV20-1 and TRBJ2-1, with TRBD2 identical over 13 bases. The CDR3 has 16 residues. Germline V gene lookup returns CDR1 DFQATT and CDR2 SNEGSKA (reference sequence). Trimming took 6 bases from V and 0 from J; bases not matched to a gene: 5.

This chain joins TRBV7-6 and TRBJ1-4; D ambiguous. The CDR3 has 16 amino acids. Germline CDR1 is SGHVS and CDR2 is FNYEAQ. The V gene lost 2 bases and the J gene lost 1 base, with 11 bases spanning the gap. In nucleotides, the CDR3 is TGTGCCAGCAGCTTAAACTCTGGGGTAACTAATGAAAAACTGTTTTTT. This codes for CASSLNSGVTNEKLFF.

The chain recombines TRBV9 with TRBJ1-2, with 8 bases aligning to TRBD1. Losses at the gene ends were 3 bases for V and 0 bases for J; bases not matched to a gene: 7. Germline V gene sequence: CDR1 SGDLS, CDR2 YYNGEE. The CDR3 length is 16 residues. CDR3: CASSDARDRSNYGYTF. Written as DNA, the CDR3 is TGTGCCAGCAGCGACGCAAGGGACAGGTCTAACTATGGCTACACCTTC.

As for this clonotype: Just one base apart from a much larger clone, this may be a read error. The gene calls are TRBV6-2 or TRBV6-3 and TRBJ1-1, with D possibly being TRBD1 (6 bases). With 8 bases removed from V and 3 bases from J, the gap between germline ends came to 16 bases. The CDR3 contains 14 residues. Germline V gene lookup returns CDR1 MNHEY and CDR2 SVGEGT. CDR3: CASCSYRDDTEAFF. In DNA form, the CDR3 reads TGTGCCAGCTGTTCCTACAGGGACGACACTGAAGCTTTCTTT.

This chain joins TRBV6-5 and TRBJ2-2; D may match TRBD1 or TRBD2 (6 bases each). Germline CDR1 reads MNHEY; CDR2 reads SVGAGI. The CDR3 is 13 amino acids. Deletions cut 9 bases from V and 5 bases from J, with 13 bases between. CDR3: CASKGGQTGELFF. The CDR3 DNA reads TGTGCCAGTAAGGGGGGCCAGACCGGGGAGCTGTTTTTT.

The rearrangement uses TRBV6-2 or TRBV6-3 and TRBJ1-5; D unclear. This CDR3 has 16 residues. Germline-derived CDR1 and CDR2 are MNHEY and SVGEGT. The ends were cut back, 6 bases at V and 6 bases at J, with 21 bases in the middle. CDR3 sequence reads: CASRAPKAPRTQPQHF. The CDR3 DNA follows: TGTGCCAGCAGGGCCCCTAAGGCCCCTAGAACTCAGCCCCAGCATTTT.

This clonotype was observed many times. This rearrangement joins TRBV6-5 to TRBJ1-2, with 7 positions matching TRBD1. The germline V gene has CDR1 MNHEY and CDR2 SVGAGI. The CDR3 runs 13 residues. The V segment lost 6 bases and the J segment 4 bases; nucleotides outside the gene matches: 5. CDR3 nucleotides: TGTGCCAGCAGCCAGGGACAGACCTATGGCTACACCTTC. It yields the protein CASSQGQTYGYTF.

Only a few counts were recorded for this clonotype. V gene TRBV6-2 or TRBV6-3 combines with J gene TRBJ2-3; perhaps TRBD2 as D (6 bases). V dropped 4 bases and J dropped 5 bases, with 19 bases sitting between them. The CDR3 length is 16 residues. Germline V gives CDR1 MNHEY, CDR2 SVGEGT. CDR3 nucleotide sequence: TGTGCCAGCAGTTGGGAGCGGGTGGTGTTAGGAGATACGCAGTATTTT. Its translation: CASSWERVVLGDTQYF.